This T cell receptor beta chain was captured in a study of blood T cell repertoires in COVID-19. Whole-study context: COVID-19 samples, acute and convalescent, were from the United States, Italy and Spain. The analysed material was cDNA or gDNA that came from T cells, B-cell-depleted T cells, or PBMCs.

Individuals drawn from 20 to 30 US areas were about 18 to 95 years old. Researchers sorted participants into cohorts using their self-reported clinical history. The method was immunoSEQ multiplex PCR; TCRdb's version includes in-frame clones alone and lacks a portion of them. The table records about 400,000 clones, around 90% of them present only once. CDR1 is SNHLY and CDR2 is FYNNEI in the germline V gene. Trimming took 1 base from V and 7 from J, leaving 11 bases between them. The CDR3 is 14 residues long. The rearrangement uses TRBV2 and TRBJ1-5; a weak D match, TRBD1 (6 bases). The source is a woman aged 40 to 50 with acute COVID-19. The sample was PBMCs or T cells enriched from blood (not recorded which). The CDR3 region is CASSEVQGWQPQHF. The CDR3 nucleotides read TGTGCCAGCAGTGAAGTACAGGGATGGCAGCCCCAGCATTTT.